This T cell receptor beta chain was documented in a study of tissue T cells after allogeneic stem cell transplantation (dated by TCRdb to between 2021 and 2023). Notes on the research overall: The study profiled TCR beta repertoires in many tissues obtained from research autopsies of patients with and without GVHD, and also in mouse models of GVHD. The human arm was a prospective observational study without blinding or randomization.

A remark on this clone: What antigen it recognizes has not been identified. Mouse gene names and germline sequences are used here. Read coverage stops 1 residue before the CDR3 terminus; the germline J gene supplies the remainder.

The investigation overall reported the following: The patient cohort was small and varied clinically, and sampling depth was recognized as a limitation. Which tissue TCRs were alloreactive or antigen-specific was not determined in the study, and some of the clones might have been host cells that persisted. Only a few T cell clones appeared in more than one patient, yet motif-based clustering showed tissue-specific repertoire signatures that were shared between patients. Within patients, how anatomically similar tissues were was a major factor shaping TCR repertoire composition, regardless of disease or transplant status. In both patients and mice, T cells from blood and spleen picked up only a limited part of the TCR repertoire that was detected in tissues.

The germline V gene yields SGHND for CDR1 and FRSKSL for CDR2. Between the V and J ends, shortened by 6 bases and 0 bases respectively, the junction contains 13 bases. Counted from cysteine to phenylalanine, this CDR3 has 15 amino acids. The DNA covers only part of the CDR3, 42 bases in frame from base 1. Explained via the paper, the time point label denotes: mouse harvest day 7 after allogeneic transplant. Each mouse graft consisted of 10^7 T-cell-depleted bone marrow cells plus 10^6 splenic CD5+ T cells and was given by tail vein injection. Mouse GVHD was modeled in a major MHC-mismatch B6 (H2b) into BALB/c (H2d) model, with tissues profiled at day 7 or 14. On day 7 or 14 post-transplant, mouse tissues and retro-orbital blood were harvested with separate sterile tools for each animal, and livers were flushed beforehand. Before genomic DNA isolation with the DNeasy Blood & Tissue Kit, mouse tissues were minced using razor blades in buffered saline.

The method behind the library was the immunoSEQ multiplex PCR assay. TCRbeta CDR3 sequencing was performed at survey depth by Adaptive Biotechnologies, and CDR3 sequences, V/J genes, productive frequency and template counts were reported. Amplification of TCR beta CDR3 regions started from genomic DNA instead of RNA. Per the authors' processing: Jensen-Shannon divergence was used to quantify pairwise repertoire overlap between tissues, with a value of 1 meaning complete divergence and a value of 0 meaning identical repertoires. Tissues were grouped by single-linkage agglomerative hierarchical clustering of pairwise JSD values, and the clustering results were shown as dendrograms. GLIPH2 was run on all patient samples with simulation_depth 1000, kmer_min_depth 3, cdr3_length_cutoff 8, keeping groups with more than two unique CDR3s. A standardized tissue-overlap score was generated by extrapolating Jaccard GLIPH-group overlap across patients to a standard repertoire size of 1000 clones. Linear mixed-effect models, with tissue included as a fixed effect and individual included as a random effect, were used to assess associations of diversity with clinical or experimental variables. TCRdb retrieved this table from immuneACCESS and kept in-frame rearrangements only. Not all clones are present; in checked studies, unresolved V genes account for under half, and no reason is known for the remainder. V and J calls plus clone size are reproduced from that table; the DNA served to infer D and trimming. The sample records roughly 7,600 clones, 50% of which are singletons. 5.1% of the sample is taken by the ten largest.

Material for sequencing was gut tissue. The origin of this receptor is a female BALB/c mouse given C57BL/6 T cells with graft-versus-host disease after an allogeneic hematopoietic cell transplant. The V and J segments used are TRBV15 and TRBJ2-3, with a tentative D gene TRBD1 over 5 matching bases. The sequenced part of the CDR3 DNA is TGTGCCAGCAGCCCCCCAGGGTCTAGTGCAGAAACGCTGTAT. It encodes CASSPPGSSAETLY. The whole CDR3 region reads CASSPPGSSAETLYF.